This T cell receptor beta chain was captured by sequencing in a study of blood T cell repertoires in COVID-19. Study-wide context: Material from acute and convalescent COVID-19 was sourced from the United States, Italy and Spain.

Cohorts were determined from participant-reported clinical history. TCRdb's table, derived via immunoSEQ multiplex PCR, lists solely in-frame clones and lacks some. Of 450,000 or so clones listed, 90% are singletons. With 3 bases removed from V and 4 bases from J, the gap between germline ends came to 9 bases. The CDR3 runs to 14 residues. Germline CDR1 reads MNHEY; CDR2 reads SVGEGT. Material for sequencing was PBMCs or T cells enriched from blood (not recorded which). The TCR originated in a man younger than 30 who had recovered from COVID-19. The chain links TRBV6-2 or TRBV6-3 to TRBJ1-4; D gene uncertain. CDR3 nucleotides: TGTGCCAGCAGTTATCGGGAGTATAATGAAAAACTGTTTTTT. Translation gives CASSYREYNEKLFF.